This passage covers 24 T cell receptor beta chains from one sample sequenced in a study of post-analysis software for immune sequencing data (dated by TCRdb to the mid-2010s). Summary of the overall study and its limitations: Patients showed significantly higher frequencies than controls for a handful of TRBV segments, among them TRBV5-6, TRBV5-1 and TRBV20-1.

The protocol used for the library was PCR. Sequencing relied on an Illumina HiSeq 2500. Unique molecular identifiers were incorporated into TCR beta cDNA libraries to reduce PCR and sequencing biases. In-frame beta chains were kept once TCRdb had trimmed the public reads at Q25 with fastp and called clones with MiXCR. CDR3 protein duplicates are merged, each entry listing the most common genes and DNA. The table for this sample lists 800,000 to 950,000 distinct CDR3 sequences; about 50% of them were counted only once. The top ten hold about 4.8% of the sample. Antigens for these TCRs are unknown. The sample was blood. All receptors come from a girl aged 5-17 years with multiple sclerosis.

The CDR3 nucleotides read TGTGCCAGCAGCTTAGTCTCGTCGGGGCTGACCTACGAGCAGTACTTC. Protein: CASSLVSSGLTYEQYF. V and J are TRBV7-2 and TRBJ2-7; either TRBD1 or TRBD2 may supply D (5 bases each). Germline loops: CDR1 SGHTA, CDR2 FQGNSA. The CDR3 contains 16 residues. Trimming stripped 1 base from V and 2 bases from J, with 15 bases between.

The chain combines TRBV30 with TRBJ2-2; D is unresolved. This CDR3 is 13 amino acids long. CDR1 is GTSNPN and CDR2 is SVGIG in the germline V gene (reference sequence). With 2 bases removed from V and 6 bases from J, the gap between germline ends came to 10 bases. CDR3 amino acids: CAWSHGEAGELFF. CDR3 sequence (DNA): TGTGCCTGGAGTCATGGGGAAGCCGGGGAGCTGTTTTTT.

The DNA of the CDR3 is TGTGCCAGCACTAGGGGGGTTCGCGGCTACACCTTC. Amino acid sequence: CASTRGVRGYTF. V and J are TRBV21-1 and TRBJ1-2; whether TRBD1, the table's D call, matches the DNA was not checked. TRBV21-1 is a pseudogene. The CDR3 runs 12 residues.

The genes are TRBV5-1 and TRBJ2-5, with 12 bases aligning to TRBD2. The DNA end is a closer match to TRBJ2-7, so the J assignment may be wrong. The CDR3 is 16 residues long. Germline CDR1 and CDR2: SGHRS and YFSETQ. In DNA form, the CDR3 reads TGCGCCAGCAGCATAGGGACTAGCGGGCCAATTGGCGAGCAGTACTTC. Translating it yields CASSIGTSGPIGEQYF.

The chain employs TRBV7-9 and TRBJ2-7; the match to TRBD2 covers 13 bases. Germline V CDR1 and CDR2: SEHNR, FQNEAQ (reference sequence). The CDR3 loop spans 14 amino acids. J lost 9 bases, V lost 5 bases, and 7 bases had no gene match. The chain's CDR3 is CASSPGTSGTGQYF. For the CDR3, the DNA is TGTGCCAGCAGCCCTGGGACTAGCGGGACTGGGCAGTACTTC.

This clonotype was seen more than once but under ten times. This sequence joins TRBV7-9 and TRBJ2-7; weak D call: TRBD1 (6 bases). Trimming took 2 bases from V and 2 from J, leaving 13 bases between them. The V gene's germline CDR1 is SEHNR and CDR2 FQNEAQ (reference sequence). The CDR3 loop spans 15 amino acids. The CDR3 DNA follows: TGTGCCAGCAGCTTATTAGCAGGGGCCCCCTACGAGCAGTACTTC. Protein sequence: CASSLLAGAPYEQYF.

The CDR3 coding sequence is TGTGCCAGCAGGGAAGCTAGCGGGGGGAGATATGAGCAGTTCTTC. It encodes CASREASGGRYEQFF. This chain connects TRBV12-3 or TRBV12-4 to TRBJ2-1; TRBD2 agrees at 11 bases. The ends lost 6 bases at V and 8 bases at J; junction bases unmatched: 9. The length of the CDR3 is 15 residues.

This clonotype appeared a few times. This chain links TRBV20-1 with TRBJ1-2, with 9 nucleotides matching TRBD1. Germline assignment: CDR1 DFQATT and CDR2 SNEGSKA (reference sequence). The ends lost 4 bases at V and 4 bases at J; junction bases unmatched: 10. The CDR3 length is 15 residues. The CDR3 sequence is CSATDRGRQPYGYTF. In nucleotides, the CDR3 is TGCAGTGCTACGGACAGGGGCCGCCAACCCTATGGCTACACCTTC.

In this sample, this clonotype turned up a few times. The V gene is TRBV7-2, the J gene TRBJ2-1, with D tentatively TRBD2 (5 bases). Germline lookup yields CDR1 SGHTA and CDR2 FQGNSA. V was cut by 2 bases and J by 8 bases, with 13 bases left in between. The CDR3 loop spans 14 amino acids. CDR3 nucleotide sequence: TGTGCCAGCAGCTTACTGGCGGGTGCACATGAGCAGTTCTTC. It specifies CASSLLAGAHEQFF.

This clonotype was seen a handful of times. The gene calls are TRBV6-5 and TRBJ2-4, with D uncertain. The J call may be incorrect, as the DNA end agrees better with TRBJ2-7. CDR3 length equals 15 residues. Germline V lookup: CDR1 MNHEY, CDR2 SVGAGI. The CDR3 DNA reads TGTGCCAGCAGTTACTCCCCCTCTGCGCCTGGCGAGCAGTACTTC. Its protein product is CASSYSPSAPGEQYF.

The chain couples TRBV7-9 to TRBJ2-3, with D tentatively TRBD2 (6 bases). The length of the CDR3 is 16 residues. V gave up 5 bases and J gave up 0 bases, with 15 bases separating them. Germline V gene data show CDR1 as SEHNR and CDR2 as FQNEAQ (reference sequence). The CDR3 coding sequence is TGTGCCAGCAGCCCGGACAATGGACTAAGCACAGATACGCAGTATTTT. The encoded protein is CASSPDNGLSTDTQYF.

Concerning this clonotype: One end of the junction fails to match germline, which may point to a read error. In nucleotides, the CDR3 is TGTGCCAGTAGCGGAGGGAACACGATACGCGGCAATGAGCAGTTCTTC. This gives the protein CASSGGNTIRGNEQFF. This chain joins TRBV9 and TRBJ2-1, with D possibly TRBD2 on 6 matching bases. The CDR3 sequence is 16 residues long. The germline V gene has CDR1 SGDLS and CDR2 YYNGEE.

The V and J genes are TRBV11-3 and TRBJ2-2; no clear D gene. The CDR3 consists of 14 residues. Germline assignment: CDR1 SGHNT and CDR2 YENEEA. V was shortened by 5 bases and J by 4 bases, with 11 bases between the two germline ends. As DNA, the CDR3 is TGTGCCAGCAGCCCAAGTGTGAGCACCGGGGAGCTGTTTTTT. It codes for CASSPSVSTGELFF.

This clonotype was seen only once. The CDR3 sequence is CASNRGGQNTEAFF. CDR3 nucleotide sequence: TGCGCCAGCAACCGAGGGGGACAGAACACTGAAGCTTTCTTT. The rearrangement joins TRBV5-1 to TRBJ1-1; weak D call: TRBD1 (6 bases). Germline V gene data show CDR1 as SGHRS and CDR2 as YFSETQ. The CDR3 covers 14 residues. V gave up 6 bases and J gave up 1 base, with 13 bases separating them. The complete variable domain, with remaining parts taken from reference TRBV5-1 and TRBJ1-1, reads KAGVTQTPRYLIKTRGQQVTLSCSPISGHRSVSWYQQTPGQGLQFLFEYFSETQRNKGNFPGRFSGRQFSNSRSEMNVSTLELGDSALYLCASNRGGQNTEAFFGQGTRLTVV.

This chain connects TRBV20-1 to TRBJ1-4, with D hard to call. V lost 1 base, J lost 7 bases, and 7 bases lay in between. Germline V lookup: CDR1 DFQATT, CDR2 SNEGSKA (reference sequence). The CDR3 is 12 amino acids. DNA of the CDR3: TGCAGTGCTAGAGGGCGGATTGAAAAACTGTTTTTT. This encodes CSARGRIEKLFF.

This sequence joins TRBV5-1 and TRBJ1-1; D is possibly TRBD1 (6 bases). Trimming took 6 bases from V and 2 from J, leaving 11 bases between them. Germline values: CDR1 SGHRS, CDR2 YFSETQ. The CDR3 extends over 13 amino acids. CDR3 sequence: CASKQGINTEAFF. Written as DNA, the CDR3 is TGCGCCAGCAAGCAGGGGATAAACACTGAAGCTTTCTTT. Complete variable domain (other parts from reference TRBV5-1 and TRBJ1-1): KAGVTQTPRYLIKTRGQQVTLSCSPISGHRSVSWYQQTPGQGLQFLFEYFSETQRNKGNFPGRFSGRQFSNSRSEMNVSTLELGDSALYLCASKQGINTEAFFGQGTRLTVV.

This clonotype occurred a few times. This rearrangement joins TRBV3-1 to TRBJ2-3, with D tentatively TRBD1 (6 bases). The V gene lost 5 bases and the J gene lost 2 bases, with 11 bases spanning the gap. Looked up from germline, CDR1 is LGHDT and CDR2 is YNNKEL (reference sequence). The CDR3 has 14 residues. The CDR3 loop reads CASSFRTVTDTQYF. CDR3 nucleotides: TGTGCCAGCAGCTTCCGGACAGTCACAGATACGCAGTATTTT.

J is TRBJ1-4 and V is TRBV29-1; D is uncertain. The CDR3 spans 11 residues. V was clipped by 8 bases and J by 8 bases, with 12 bases between them. The germline gives CDR1 SQVTM, CDR2 ANQGSEA. The CDR3 loop is CSCDFREKLFF. CDR3 coding DNA: TGCAGCTGCGACTTTCGAGAAAAACTGTTTTTT. Full variable domain (rest looked up from reference TRBV29-1 and TRBJ1-4): SAVISQKPSRDICQRGTSLTIQCQVDSQVTMMFWYRQQPGQSLTLIATANQGSEATYESGFVIDKFPISRPNLTFSTLTVSNMSPEDSSIYLCSCDFREKLFFGSGTQLSVL.

The chain links TRBV29-1 to TRBJ2-7, with D tentatively TRBD2 (6 bases). Trimming removed 5 bases at V and 0 bases at J, with 11 bases between. CDR3 length: 13 residues. Germline V lookup: CDR1 SQVTM, CDR2 ANQGSEA. The CDR3 region has the DNA TGCAGCGTTAGGGGACTCCTCTCCTACGAGCAGTACTTC. Translation: CSVRGLLSYEQYF.

This sequence joins TRBV6-6 and TRBJ2-7; tentatively, D is TRBD2 (6 bases). The germline gives CDR1 MNHNY, CDR2 SVGAGI (reference sequence). The CDR3 has 15 residues. V shed 5 bases and J shed 2 bases, with 16 bases lying between them. The CDR3 here is CASSTSPEGPYEQYF. CDR3 DNA: TGTGCCAGCAGTACTAGCCCGGAGGGGCCCTACGAGCAGTACTTC.

This chain uses TRBV6-6 with TRBJ2-3, with a weak D call TRBD2 (6 bases). The ends were cut back, 5 bases at V and 3 bases at J, with 15 bases in the middle. CDR1 and CDR2 from the germline V gene are MNHNY and SVGAGI (reference sequence). The CDR3 length is 15 residues. DNA of the CDR3: TGTGCCAGCAGTCCCCGGCGGGAAGGGACAGATACGCAGTATTTT. It codes for CASSPRREGTDTQYF.

The rearrangement uses TRBV7-3 and TRBJ1-1, with a weak D call TRBD1 (5 bases). V dropped 3 bases and J dropped 5 bases, with 10 bases sitting between them. Germline V gene sequence: CDR1 SGHTA, CDR2 FQGTGA. The CDR3 spans 13 residues. CDR3 in DNA: TGTGCCAGCAGCTTCACAGGTTTAACTGAAGCTTTCTTT. It yields the protein CASSFTGLTEAFF. Full variable domain (outside the CDR3, taken from reference TRBV7-3 and TRBJ1-1): GAGVSQTPSNKVTEKGKYVELRCDPISGHTALYWYRQSLGQGPEFLIYFQGTGAADDSGLPNDRFFAVRPEGSVSTLKIQRTERGDSAVYLCASSFTGLTEAFFGQGTRLTVV.

This clonotype occurred a few times. The chain is built from TRBV3-1 and TRBJ1-2, with a tentative D call TRBD1 (6 bases). V was trimmed by 4 bases and J by 7 bases, leaving 25 bases between them. CDR3 length: 17 residues. Germline CDR1 reads LGHDT; CDR2 reads YNNKEL (reference sequence). The CDR3 loop is CASSPSIYRAFRGGYTF. The CDR3 nucleotides are TGTGCCAGCAGCCCCAGCATCTACAGGGCCTTTAGGGGTGGCTACACCTTC.

The genes are TRBV7-6 and TRBJ1-5; the D gene is possibly TRBD1 (5 bases). Looked up from germline, CDR1 is SGHVS and CDR2 is FNYEAQ. The CDR3 totals 15 residues. The V and J ends lost 5 bases and 2 bases respectively, with 13 bases between them. CDR3 amino acids: CASSMRAGGNQPQHF. As DNA, the CDR3 is TGTGCCAGCAGCATGCGAGCGGGGGGCAATCAGCCCCAGCATTTT.